The subject of this entry is one T cell receptor beta chain. The CDR3 sequence is 16 residues long. V shed 4 bases and J 2 bases; nucleotides not matched to a gene: 5. Germline V gene sequence: CDR1 SGHNT, CDR2 YENEEA. This table comes from immunoSEQ multiplex PCR, and its TCRdb copy is limited to in-frame clones, with some not included. The data show approximately 120,000 clones, approximately 85% seen once. This specimen comes from a study of blood T cell repertoires in COVID-19. The sequenced sample consisted of peripheral blood. The chain carries TRBV11-3 and TRBJ2-3, with TRBD1 matching over 11 bases. This TCR derives from an elderly man with active or convalescent COVID-19. CDR3 amino acids: CASSSGTGGVTDTQYF. Here the CDR3 DNA reads TGTGCCAGCAGCTCCGGGACAGGGGGTGTCACAGATACGCAGTATTTT.